The clone carrying this T cell receptor (beta chain) has more than one count but fewer than ten. Its antigen is still unknown. These data originate in a study of T cells in Graves' hyperthyroidism and ophthalmopathy. Findings and limits, study-wide: Ophthalmopathy and stable hyperthyroidism were separated by a 13 V-J model.

Amplified TCR beta CDR3 regions came from RNA transcripts. First-round RT-PCR of the TCR CDR3 relied on the HTBI primer set. TCRdb re-called the multiplex PCR reads through MiXCR, storing one row per CDR3 protein. The sample lists about 420,000 distinct CDR3 sequences, roughly 13% occurring once. In germline, CDR1 is MGHDK, CDR2 SYGVNS. V was clipped by 5 bases and J by 2 bases; unmatched bases: 8. This CDR3 spans 15 amino acids. The chain links TRBV25-1 to TRBJ2-5, with TRBD1 matching 7 bases. Sequencing was carried out using blood. The receptor was derived from a woman aged 18-29 years with Graves' hyperthyroidism. This CDR3 reads CASSPFLGQQETQYF. The CDR3 DNA reads as TGTGCCAGCAGTCCCTTCCTGGGACAGCAAGAGACCCAGTACTTC.